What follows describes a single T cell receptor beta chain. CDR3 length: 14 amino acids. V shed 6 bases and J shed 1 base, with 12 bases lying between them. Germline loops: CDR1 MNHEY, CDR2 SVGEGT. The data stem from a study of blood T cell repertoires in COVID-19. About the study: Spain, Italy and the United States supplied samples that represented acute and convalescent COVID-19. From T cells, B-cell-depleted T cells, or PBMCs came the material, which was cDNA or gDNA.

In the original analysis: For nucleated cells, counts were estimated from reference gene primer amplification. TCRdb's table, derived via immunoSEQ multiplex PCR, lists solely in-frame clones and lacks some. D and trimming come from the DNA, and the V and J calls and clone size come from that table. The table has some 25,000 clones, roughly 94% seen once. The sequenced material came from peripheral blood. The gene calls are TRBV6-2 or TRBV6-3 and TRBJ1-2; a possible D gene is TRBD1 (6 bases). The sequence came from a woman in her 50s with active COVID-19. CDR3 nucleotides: TGTGCCAGCAGCTCCCCGGACAGTAACTATGGCTACACCTTC. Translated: CASSSPDSNYGYTF.